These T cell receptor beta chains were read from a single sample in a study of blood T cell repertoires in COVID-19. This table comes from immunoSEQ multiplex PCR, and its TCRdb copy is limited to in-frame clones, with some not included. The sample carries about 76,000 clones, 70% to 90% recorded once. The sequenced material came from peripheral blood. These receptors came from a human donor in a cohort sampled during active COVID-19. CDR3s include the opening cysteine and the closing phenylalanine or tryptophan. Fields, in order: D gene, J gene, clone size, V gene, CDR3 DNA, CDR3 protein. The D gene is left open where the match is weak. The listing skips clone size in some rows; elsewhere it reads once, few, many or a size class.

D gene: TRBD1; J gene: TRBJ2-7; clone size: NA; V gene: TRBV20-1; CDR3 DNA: TGCAGTGCTAGTGCCGGGACAGGGATGGCCTACGAGCAGTACTTC; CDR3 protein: CSASAGTGMAYEQYF
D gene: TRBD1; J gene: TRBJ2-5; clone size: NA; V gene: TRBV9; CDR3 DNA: TGTGCCAGCAGCCCAGGACAGGGGGGACAAGAGACCCAGTACTTC; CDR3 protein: CASSPGQGGQETQYF
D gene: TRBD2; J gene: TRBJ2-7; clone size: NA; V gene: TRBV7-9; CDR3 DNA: TGTGCCAGCAGCCCACCGCGACTAGCGGGAGGGCTTTCCGAGCAGTACTTC; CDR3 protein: CASSPPRLAGGLSEQYF
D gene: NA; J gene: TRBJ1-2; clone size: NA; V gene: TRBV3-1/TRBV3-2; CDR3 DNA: TGTGCCAGCAGTTCTCGGGGTGTGAACTATGGCTACACCTTC; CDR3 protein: CASSSRGVNYGYTF
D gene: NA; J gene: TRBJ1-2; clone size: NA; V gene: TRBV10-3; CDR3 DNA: TGTGCCATCAGTGAGTCTGGGGACTACTATGGCTACACCTTC; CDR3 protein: CAISESGDYYGYTF
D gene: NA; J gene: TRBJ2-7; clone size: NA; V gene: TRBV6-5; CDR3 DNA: TGTGCCAGCAGTTACGGGCAAAGTGACGGCGAGCAGTACTTC; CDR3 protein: CASSYGQSDGEQYF
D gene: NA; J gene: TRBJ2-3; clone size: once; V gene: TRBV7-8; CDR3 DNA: TGTGCCAGCAGCCTACAGGGTCTGACAGATACGCAGTATTTT; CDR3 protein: CASSLQGLTDTQYF
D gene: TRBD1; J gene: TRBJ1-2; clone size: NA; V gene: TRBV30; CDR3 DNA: TGTGCCTGGAGTGTCCTAGGACAGGGCTATGGCTACACCTTC; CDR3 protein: CAWSVLGQGYGYTF
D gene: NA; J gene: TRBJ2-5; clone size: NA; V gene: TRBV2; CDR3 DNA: TGTGCCAGCAACGGGGAGGGGGGGACCCAGTACTTC; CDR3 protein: CASNGEGGTQYF
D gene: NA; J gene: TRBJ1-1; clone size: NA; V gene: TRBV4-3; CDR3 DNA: TGCGCCAGCAGCCAAGAGCGGGGAACTGAAGCTTTCTTT; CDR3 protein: CASSQERGTEAFF
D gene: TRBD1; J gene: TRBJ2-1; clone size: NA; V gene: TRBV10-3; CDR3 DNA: TGTGCCATCACTACGACAGGGGTGGATGAGCAGTTCTTC; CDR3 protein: CAITTTGVDEQFF
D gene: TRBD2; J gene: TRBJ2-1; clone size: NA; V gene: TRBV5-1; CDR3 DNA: TGCGCCAGCAGCTTGGCCCCAGCGGGAGGGTACAATGAGCAGTTCTTC; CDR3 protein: CASSLAPAGGYNEQFF
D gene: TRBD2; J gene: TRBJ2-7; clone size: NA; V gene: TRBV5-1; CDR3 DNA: TGCGCCAGCAGCTTGGAAGGGACTAGCGGGTCGGTGCAGTACTTC; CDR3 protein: CASSLEGTSGSVQYF
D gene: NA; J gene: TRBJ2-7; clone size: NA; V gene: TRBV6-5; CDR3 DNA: TGTGCCAGCAGTTGGAGCCCTACTGGCGAGCAGTACTTC; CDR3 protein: CASSWSPTGEQYF
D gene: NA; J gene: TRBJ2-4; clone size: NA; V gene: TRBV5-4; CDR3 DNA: TGTGCCAGCAGCTTGGGACTAGGAGGAAACATTCAGTACTTC; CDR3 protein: CASSLGLGGNIQYF
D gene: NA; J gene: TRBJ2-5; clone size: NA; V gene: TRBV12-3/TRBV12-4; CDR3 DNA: TGTGCCACCTGCCGGGGGAGCCAAGAGACCCAGTACTTC; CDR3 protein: CATCRGSQETQYF
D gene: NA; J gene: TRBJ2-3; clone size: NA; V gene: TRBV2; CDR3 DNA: TGTGCCAGCCCACCTAGGATGAGAAAGACAGATACGCAGTATTTT; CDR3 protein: CASPPRMRKTDTQYF
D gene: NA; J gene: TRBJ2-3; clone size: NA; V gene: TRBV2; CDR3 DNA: TGTGCCAGCATGTACACAGATACGCAGTATTTT; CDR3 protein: CASMYTDTQYF
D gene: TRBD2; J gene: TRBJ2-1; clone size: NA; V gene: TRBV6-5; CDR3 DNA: TGTGCCAGCGGCACCCGGGACTACGTGGTTGAGCAGTTCTTC; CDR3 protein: CASGTRDYVVEQFF
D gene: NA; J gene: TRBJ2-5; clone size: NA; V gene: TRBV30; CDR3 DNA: TGTGCCTGGAACTACCAAGAGACCCAGTACTTC; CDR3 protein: CAWNYQETQYF
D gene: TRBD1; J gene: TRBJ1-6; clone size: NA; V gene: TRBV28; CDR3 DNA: TGTGCCAGCATTGAATTCGGGACAGGGCTAGAACCCCTCCACTTT; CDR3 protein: CASIEFGTGLEPLHF
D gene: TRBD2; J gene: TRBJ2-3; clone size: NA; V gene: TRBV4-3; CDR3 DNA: TGCGCCAGCAGCCAAGATACTAGCGGGGTGGCAGATACGCAGTATTTT; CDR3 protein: CASSQDTSGVADTQYF
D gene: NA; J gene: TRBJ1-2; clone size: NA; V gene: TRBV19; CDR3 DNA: TGTGCCAGTAGGACGCGGGCAGTCCACTATGGCTACACCTTC; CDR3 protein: CASRTRAVHYGYTF
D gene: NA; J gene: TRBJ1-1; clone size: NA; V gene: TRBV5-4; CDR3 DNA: TGTGCCAGCAGCTTGGTGGAGCACAGGCCGGAGATGAACACTGAAGCTTTCTTT; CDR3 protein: CASSLVEHRPEMNTEAFF
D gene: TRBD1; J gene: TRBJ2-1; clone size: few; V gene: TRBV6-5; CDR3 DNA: TGTGCCAGCAGCGCAACAGGGGCGGTTTACAATGAGCAGTTCTTC; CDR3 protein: CASSATGAVYNEQFF
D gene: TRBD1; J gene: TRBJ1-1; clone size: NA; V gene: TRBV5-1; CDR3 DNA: TGCGCCAGCAGCCCTGGGACAGGGGGAACTGAAGCTTTCTTT; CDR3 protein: CASSPGTGGTEAFF
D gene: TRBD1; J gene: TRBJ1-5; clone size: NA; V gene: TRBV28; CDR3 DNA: TGTGCCAGCAGTTTAGACTATAACCGGGACAGGGCCCAGCCCCAGCATTTT; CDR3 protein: CASSLDYNRDRAQPQHF
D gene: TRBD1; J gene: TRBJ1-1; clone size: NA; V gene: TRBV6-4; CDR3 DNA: TGTGCCAGCAGTCCGGGACAGGGGGATGAAGCTTTCTTT; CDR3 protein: CASSPGQGDEAFF
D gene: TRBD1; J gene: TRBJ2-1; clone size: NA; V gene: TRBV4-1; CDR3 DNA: TGCGCCAGCAGCCCAGGACAGGGGGCCTCCTACAATGAGCAGTTCTTC; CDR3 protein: CASSPGQGASYNEQFF
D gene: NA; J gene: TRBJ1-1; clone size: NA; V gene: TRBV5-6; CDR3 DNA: TGTGCCAGCAGCTTGAGGGGCACCACTGAAGCTTTCTTT; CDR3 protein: CASSLRGTTEAFF
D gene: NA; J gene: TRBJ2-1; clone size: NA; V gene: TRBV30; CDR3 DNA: TGTGCCTGGGGAGACTCAAACGATGAGCAGTTCTTC; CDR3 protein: CAWGDSNDEQFF
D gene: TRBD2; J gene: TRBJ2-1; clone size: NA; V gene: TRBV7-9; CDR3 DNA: TGTGCCAGCAGCTCCGTTGGGGGTAGCGGGAGGAGTTTCTACAATGAGCAGTTCTTC; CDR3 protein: CASSSVGGSGRSFYNEQFF
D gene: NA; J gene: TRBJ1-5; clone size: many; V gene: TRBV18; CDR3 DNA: TGTGCCAGCTCACCACCGTCGGGGAATAGCAATCAGCCCCAGCATTTT; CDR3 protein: CASSPPSGNSNQPQHF
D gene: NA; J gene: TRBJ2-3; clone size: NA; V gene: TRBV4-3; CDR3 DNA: TGCGCCAGCAGCCACGAGTTGGTGGGCACAGATACGCAGTATTTT; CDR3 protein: CASSHELVGTDTQYF
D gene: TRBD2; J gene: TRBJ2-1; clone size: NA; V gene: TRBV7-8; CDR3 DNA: TGTGCCAGCAGCCCCGGGGAACCTAGCGGGGCAGAGCAGTTCTTC; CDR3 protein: CASSPGEPSGAEQFF
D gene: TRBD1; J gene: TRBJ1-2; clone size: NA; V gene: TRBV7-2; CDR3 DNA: TGTGCCAGCAGCTTATCAGCTCAGACAGGGGGCTACACCTTC; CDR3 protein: CASSLSAQTGGYTF
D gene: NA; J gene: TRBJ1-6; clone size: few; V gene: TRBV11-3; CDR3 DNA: TGTGCCAGCACCGACAGGCCACATTCACCCCTCCACTTT; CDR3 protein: CASTDRPHSPLHF
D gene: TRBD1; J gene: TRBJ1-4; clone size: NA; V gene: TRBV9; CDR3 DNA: TGTGCCAGCAGCGTAACAGGGGCTAATGAAAAACTGTTTTTT; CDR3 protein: CASSVTGANEKLFF
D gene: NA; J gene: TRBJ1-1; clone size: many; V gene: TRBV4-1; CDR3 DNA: TGCGCCAGCAGCCAAGATCCGGGTTACACTGAAGCTTTCTTT; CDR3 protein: CASSQDPGYTEAFF
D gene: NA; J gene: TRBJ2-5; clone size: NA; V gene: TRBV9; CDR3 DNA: TGTGCCAGCAGCTTTTCAGGTGGAGAGACCCAGTACTTC; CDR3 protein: CASSFSGGETQYF